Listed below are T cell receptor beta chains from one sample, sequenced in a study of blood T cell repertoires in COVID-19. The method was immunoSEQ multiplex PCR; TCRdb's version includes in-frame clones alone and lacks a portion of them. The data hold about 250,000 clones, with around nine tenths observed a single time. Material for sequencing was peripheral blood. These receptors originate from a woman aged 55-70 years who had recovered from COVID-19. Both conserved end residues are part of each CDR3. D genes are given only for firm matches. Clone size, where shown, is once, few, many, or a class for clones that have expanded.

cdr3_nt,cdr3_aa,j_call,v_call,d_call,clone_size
TGTGCAAGTCGCCCTGGCACCTACCTACAGGGATACTATTCACCCCTCCACTTT,CASRPGTYLQGYYSPLHF,TRBJ1-6,TRBV12-2,.,.
TGTGCCAGCAGCCCAGTTACGCCGGGAAATTCACCCCTCCACTTT,CASSPVTPGNSPLHF,TRBJ1-6,TRBV3-1/TRBV3-2,.,few
TGTGCCAGCTCACCACCGGCCAGAGGAGGTGAAAAACTGTTTTTT,CASSPPARGGEKLFF,TRBJ1-4,TRBV18,.,.
TGTGCCAGCAGCTGGGACAGCGACAATCAGCCCCAGCATTTT,CASSWDSDNQPQHF,TRBJ1-5,TRBV7-6,TRBD1,.
TGCGCCAGCAGCTGGCAGGGGGAAGAGTCCCAGTACTTC,CASSWQGEESQYF,TRBJ2-5,TRBV5-1,TRBD1,.
TGTGCCAGCATCGAGAACAGGGGCGTTAACTATGGCTACACCTTC,CASIENRGVNYGYTF,TRBJ1-2,TRBV28,TRBD1,.
TGTGCCAGCAGCCCCGACAGTTCCTGGGAAGGCTACACCTTC,CASSPDSSWEGYTF,TRBJ1-2,TRBV7-9,.,.
TGTGCCACCAGCAGTCCGGGACAGAGGCACTACGAGCAGTACTTC,CATSSPGQRHYEQYF,TRBJ2-7,TRBV15,TRBD1,.
TGCAGCGTTGCCAGGAACACTGAAGCTTTCTTT,CSVARNTEAFF,TRBJ1-1,TRBV29-1,.,once
TGTGCCAGCAGCTTAGTAGCTAACTCTGGAAACACCATATATTTT,CASSLVANSGNTIYF,TRBJ1-3,TRBV7-2,.,once
TGCGCCAGCAGCCAAGAGGAGGGAAGCACTGAAGCTTTCTTT,CASSQEEGSTEAFF,TRBJ1-1,TRBV4-1,.,.
TGTGCCAGCAGTTCCCATAGCGGGGGGGCCTACAATGAGCAGTTCTTC,CASSSHSGGAYNEQFF,TRBJ2-1,TRBV27,TRBD2,.
TGCGCCAGCAGCTTGGCTAGCGGAGACACCGGGGAGCTGTTTTTT,CASSLASGDTGELFF,TRBJ2-2,TRBV5-1,TRBD2,.
TGTGCCAGCAGTTATGCCGGGACAGGGCTCCTGGGGAACACTGAAGCTTTCTTT,CASSYAGTGLLGNTEAFF,TRBJ1-1,TRBV28,TRBD1,.
TGTGCAAGTCGCCTCTTCCGAGCAGGCAGGGCAAATCAGCCCCAGCATTTT,CASRLFRAGRANQPQHF,TRBJ1-5,TRBV12-2,.,.
TGTGCCAGCTCACGCGGGTTGACCTACGAGCAGTACTTC,CASSRGLTYEQYF,TRBJ2-7,TRBV18,.,.
TGTGCCAGCAGCAAAAAGGTGTCAGGGCGAAGCAATCAGCCCCAGCATTTT,CASSKKVSGRSNQPQHF,TRBJ1-5,TRBV21-1,.,few